This T cell receptor beta chain is from a study of shared clonotypes between healthy human individuals. Measured with immunoSEQ multiplex PCR; TCRdb has only the in-frame clones, and not every one. The table lists roughly 300,000 clones, around nine tenths of them singletons. The receptor comes from a man younger than 35 in good health. The sequenced sample consisted of memory CD8+ T cells sorted from blood. As to subset: CD45RO+ cells pooled with CCR7-negative TemRA cells.

The CDR3 loop reads CASSLGVRGSEQYF. CDR3 in DNA: TGTGCCAGCAGTTTAGGGGTCAGGGGGTCTGAGCAGTACTTC. The chain employs TRBV27 and TRBJ2-7; 7 bases are shared with TRBD1. Germline V gene lookup returns CDR1 MNHEY and CDR2 SMNVEV (reference sequence). Losses at the gene ends were 2 bases for V and 7 bases for J; bases not matched to a gene: 8. The CDR3 is 14 amino acids.